This TCR beta chain was obtained from a study of T cell repertoires in cytomegalovirus infection. Across the study: The public TCR beta signatures pointed to both CMV infection and matching HLA type.

Study results and caveats: Identification of carriers of CMV plus the relevant HLA was performed using cumulative public TCR beta family frequency. In two of eight donors, the top clonotype was HLA-C-restricted CMV-specific.

This clonotype has ten or more counts. No antigen is known for it. V lost 2 bases, J lost 2 bases, and 13 bases lay in between. CDR3 length: 15 residues. CDR1 and CDR2 (germline): SGHAT, FQDESV (reference sequence). Using its own MiXCR run on the reads, TCRdb lists one record per CDR3 protein. This sample has under 300,000 distinct CDR3 sequences; 15% to 20% occur once, and the top ten carry around half. Specimen: CD8+ T cells from PBMCs. The receptor comes from a human donor in good health (CMV status not recorded). Some clones in this sample may be carry-over from other donors' samples. The chain has TRBV11-1 and TRBJ2-7, with unresolved D. CDR3: CASSLLNYAAYEQYF. In DNA form, the CDR3 reads TGTGCCAGCAGCTTATTAAATTACGCGGCCTACGAGCAGTACTTC.